The clone carrying this T cell receptor beta chain came up a few times. The antigen is unknown. The data belong to a study of CD8 T cells in ankylosing spondylitis. Study results and caveats: Seemingly characteristic of ankylosing spondylitis blood was a TCR beta motif consisting of about 8 highly homologous variants.

Germline V gene sequence: CDR1 SGHTA, CDR2 FQGNSA. V was clipped by 1 base and J by 2 bases, with 12 bases between them. This CDR3 has 16 amino acids. TCRdb itself ran the 5' RACE reads through MiXCR, one entry per CDR3 protein. Seen here are nearly 250,000 distinct CDR3 sequences, 32% observed once, and the top ten hold around 4.2%. The TCR originated in a male donor with ankylosing spondylitis or in good health (not recorded which). The sample was blood, either unsorted or a sorted T cell fraction (not recorded which). This chain uses TRBV7-2 with TRBJ2-1, with a weak D call TRBD1 (5 bases). CDR3 sequence reads: CASSLDSGLAYNEQFF. Written as DNA, the CDR3 is TGTGCCAGCAGCTTAGATTCAGGGCTCGCCTACAATGAGCAGTTCTTC.